These 32 T cell receptor beta chains were all obtained from the same sample, sequenced in a study of T cell responses to AZD1222 COVID-19 vaccine (dated by TCRdb to the early 2020s). The time point label on this specimen signifies: baseline before first vaccination. The protocol used for the library was the immunoSEQ multiplex PCR assay. The table was pulled from immuneACCESS by TCRdb, which kept in-frame rearrangements only. Such tables lose some clones; where checked, under half of the loss comes from unresolved V genes, and the rest has no known cause. For this sample there are approximately 60,000 clones; approximately 83% appear just once. 11% to 15% of the sample comes from the top ten. This specimen consisted of peripheral blood, obtained on day 0 of AZD1222 vaccination. The source is an adult in good health.

V and J are TRBV29-1 and TRBJ1-1; the D gene is possibly TRBD1 (5 bases). V was cut by 4 bases and J by 3 bases, with 12 bases left in between. CDR3 length: 13 amino acids. Germline CDR1 is SQVTM and CDR2 is ANQGSEA. The CDR3 nucleotides are TGCAGCGTTGGGGGCATAGAATACACTGAAGCTTTCTTT. This gives the protein CSVGGIEYTEAFF.

The chain has TRBV6-5 and TRBJ1-1; D gene uncertain. CDR3 length: 14 residues. V gave up 5 bases and J gave up 3 bases, with 13 bases separating them. From germline, CDR1 is MNHEY and CDR2 SVGAGI. The chain's CDR3 is CASSPPLGHTEAFF. The CDR3 DNA reads as TGTGCCAGCAGTCCCCCACTTGGGCACACTGAAGCTTTCTTT.

The chain joins TRBV24-1 to TRBJ2-1; the D call may be TRBD1 or TRBD2 (5 bases each). The CDR3 has 15 amino acids. V lost 7 bases and J 8 bases, leaving 20 bases between the germline ends. Looked up from germline, CDR1 is KGHDR and CDR2 is SFDVKD. The CDR3 protein is CATSHLERGKDEQFF. CDR3 bases: TGTGCCACCAGCCATTTGGAGAGGGGTAAAGATGAGCAGTTCTTC.

This clone was detected a few times. The CDR3 coding sequence is TGTGCCAGCAGTTGGACAGGGTATGGGGCCAACGTCCTGACTTTC. It translates to CASSWTGYGANVLTF. The chain uses TRBV28 and TRBJ2-6; 8 bases agree with TRBD1. The CDR3 covers 15 residues. Germline V gene sequence: CDR1 MDHEN, CDR2 SYDVKM. Trimming removed 4 bases from V and 3 bases from J; junction bases left unmatched: 2.

This clone showed up just a few times. The V gene is TRBV27, the J gene TRBJ2-1; D is possibly TRBD1 (6 bases). CDR1 is MNHEY and CDR2 is SMNVEV in the germline V gene (reference sequence). This CDR3 contains 17 residues. Trimming took off 5 bases at V and 3 bases at J, with 20 bases between the two ends. CDR3 in amino acids: CASSTPLAGAFYNEQFF. DNA of the CDR3: TGTGCCAGCAGTACACCCCTAGCAGGGGCATTCTACAATGAGCAGTTCTTC.

The genes are TRBV19 and TRBJ2-3, with TRBD1 as a possible D gene (6 bases). Germline lookup yields CDR1 LNHDA and CDR2 SQIVND (reference sequence). The CDR3 loop spans 15 amino acids. Trimming took 3 bases from V and 0 from J, leaving 10 bases between them. DNA for the CDR3: TGTGCCAGTAGTATTGGGACAATGAGCACAGATACGCAGTATTTT. It codes for CASSIGTMSTDTQYF.

This chain connects TRBV2 to TRBJ1-3, with D unresolved. Germline CDR1 and CDR2: SNHLY and FYNNEI. CDR3 length: 11 amino acids. Between the trimmed V and J ends, which lost 11 bases and 3 bases, there was a span of 8 bases. The CDR3 here is CAGRSGNTIYF. In DNA, the CDR3 is TGTGCCGGGAGGAGTGGAAACACCATATATTTT.

This chain connects TRBV2 to TRBJ2-7; maybe TRBD1 (5 bases). Trimming took off 2 bases at V and 5 bases at J, with 13 bases between the two ends. The germline CDR1 and CDR2 sequences are SNHLY and FYNNEI. CDR3 length equals 14 residues. CDR3 coding DNA: TGTGCCAGCAGTGAATCTGCAGGGATCAACGAGCAGTACTTC. It encodes CASSESAGINEQYF. Using reference TRBV2 and TRBJ2-7 for the parts outside the CDR3, the full variable domain is EPEVTQTPSHQVTQMGQEVILRCVPISNHLYFYWYRQILGQKVEFLVSFYNNEISEKSEIFDDQFSVERPDGSNFTLKIRSTKLEDSAMYFCASSESAGINEQYFGPGTRLTVT.

V gene TRBV7-6 combines with J gene TRBJ1-1; no definite D call. The CDR3 is made up of 14 amino acids. From germline, CDR1 is SGHVS and CDR2 FNYEAQ. V gave up 1 base and J gave up 3 bases, with 9 bases separating them. In nucleotides, the CDR3 is TGTGCCAGCAGCTTAGTGCTGTATGACACTGAAGCTTTCTTT. Protein product: CASSLVLYDTEAFF.

V usage is TRBV6-6 and J usage is TRBJ1-1; D unresolved. Germline-derived CDR1 and CDR2 are MNHNY and SVGAGI (reference sequence). V dropped 5 bases and J dropped 1 base, with 8 bases sitting between them. The CDR3 spans 13 residues. CDR3 DNA sequence: TGTGCCAGCAGTCGACCCGAGAACACTGAAGCTTTCTTT. Translation: CASSRPENTEAFF.

The CDR3 DNA reads TGTGCCAGCAGTTACCCGGACGAAGGGATTTACGAGCAGTACTTC. Translation gives CASSYPDEGIYEQYF. This rearrangement joins TRBV6-6 to TRBJ2-7; no firm D call. Germline lookup yields CDR1 MNHNY and CDR2 SVGAGI (reference sequence). This CDR3 has 15 amino acids. Trimming left V 2 bases short and J 4 bases short, with 15 bases between.

The rearrangement links TRBV7-2 to TRBJ2-2, with D possibly matching TRBD2 (5 bases). V shed 5 bases and J shed 7 bases, with 14 bases lying between them. The length of the CDR3 is 14 residues. Germline V gives CDR1 SGHTA, CDR2 FQGNSA. Here the CDR3 DNA reads TGTGCCAGCAGCCAAACTAGGGCGGGCGGGGAGCTGTTTTTT. It specifies CASSQTRAGGELFF.

V gene TRBV9 combines with J gene TRBJ2-1, with D perhaps matching TRBD1 (6 bases). Trimming took off 2 bases at V and 4 bases at J, with 13 bases between the two ends. CDR3 length: 15 residues. The germline V gene has CDR1 SGDLS and CDR2 YYNGEE. The CDR3 protein is CASSVDSWTYNEQFF. CDR3 sequence (DNA): TGTGCCAGCAGCGTGGACAGCTGGACTTACAATGAGCAGTTCTTC.

V gene TRBV7-6 combines with J gene TRBJ2-7; D gene uncertain. The CDR3 consists of 13 residues. Trimming stripped 3 bases from V and 5 bases from J, with 11 bases between. The germline V gene has CDR1 SGHVS and CDR2 FNYEAQ. CDR3 amino acids: CASSLLPVDEQYF. The CDR3 DNA sequence: TGTGCCAGCAGCTTGTTACCTGTGGACGAGCAGTACTTC.

This chain connects TRBV9 to TRBJ2-2, with TRBD1 matching over 8 bases. Germline values: CDR1 SGDLS, CDR2 YYNGEE. This CDR3 has 19 amino acids. Germline trimming cut 0 bases from V and 5 bases from J; bases unmatched to any gene: 15. The CDR3: CASSVAGTGKAQRTGELFF. In DNA form, the CDR3 reads TGTGCCAGCAGCGTAGCCGGGACAGGAAAAGCCCAAAGGACCGGGGAGCTGTTTTTT.

The V call is TRBV7-2, the J call TRBJ2-2; tentative D call: TRBD1 (6 bases). Per the germline V gene, CDR1 is SGHTA and CDR2 is FQGNSA. Trimming removed 0 bases at V and 6 bases at J, with 14 bases between. CDR3 length: 16 amino acids. CDR3 nucleotides: TGTGCCAGCAGCTTAGCGGGCAGGGGAATCGCCGGGGAGCTGTTTTTT. It is translated as CASSLAGRGIAGELFF. The full variable domain, completed using reference TRBV7-2 and TRBJ2-2, is GAGVSQSPSNKVTEKGKDVELRCDPISGHTALYWYRQSLGQGLEFLIYFQGNSAPDKSGLPSDRFSAERTGGSVSTLTIQRTQQEDSAVYLCASSLAGRGIAGELFFGEGSRLTVL.

The V gene is TRBV20-1, the J gene TRBJ2-1; TRBD2 agrees at 7 bases. V lost 5 bases, J lost 7 bases, and 2 bases stayed unmatched. CDR1 and CDR2 from the germline V gene are DFQATT and SNEGSKA (reference sequence). The CDR3 is 11 residues long. Here the CDR3 reads CSAYGRNEQFF. The CDR3 nucleotides read TGCAGTGCTTACGGGAGGAATGAGCAGTTCTTC.

This chain links TRBV29-1 with TRBJ1-2, with 7 nucleotides matching TRBD1. The germline V gene has CDR1 SQVTM and CDR2 ANQGSEA. Trimming at V came to 6 bases and at J to 2 bases, leaving 6 bases not matched to a gene. The CDR3 covers 13 residues. CDR3 DNA sequence: TGCAGCGTCTCAGGGGGAGTCAACTATGGCTACACCTTC. Its translation: CSVSGGVNYGYTF.

This chain joins TRBV10-3 and TRBJ1-6; no reliable D call. V lost 0 bases, J lost 2 bases, and 17 bases lay in between. CDR3 length equals 19 residues. Germline-derived CDR1 and CDR2 are ENHRY and SYGVKD. The CDR3 DNA reads as TGTGCCATCAGTGAGTCCCCTTCTTTAAGGGCCGCCTATAATTCACCCCTCCACTTT. Translated: CAISESPSLRAAYNSPLHF.

This clone came up a few times. The chain couples TRBV19 to TRBJ1-1; 7 positions match TRBD1. V shed 4 bases, J shed 4 bases, and the junction held 6 bases outside the gene matches. Per germline, CDR1 LNHDA and CDR2 SQIVND (reference sequence). CDR3 length: 14 residues. CDR3 amino acids: CASSTTGASTEAFF. The CDR3 coding sequence is TGTGCCAGTAGTACTACAGGGGCGAGCACTGAAGCTTTCTTT. The full variable domain, rest sourced from reference TRBV19 and TRBJ1-1, is DGGITQSPKYLFRKEGQNVTLSCEQNLNHDAMYWYRQDPGQGLRLIYYSQIVNDFQKGDIAEGYSVSREKKESFPLTVTSAQKNPTAFYLCASSTTGASTEAFFGQGTRLTVV.

This clone was counted only a few times. The V gene is TRBV4-3, the J gene TRBJ1-3, with no clear D. V dropped 4 bases and J dropped 4 bases, with 11 bases sitting between them. CDR3 length equals 14 residues. Germline assignment: CDR1 LGHNA and CDR2 YSLEER. CDR3 in DNA: TGCGCCAGCAGCCTCAATGGGGTCGGAAACACCATATATTTT. The encoded protein is CASSLNGVGNTIYF.

This clone has a single count. The chain recombines TRBV6-2 or TRBV6-3 with TRBJ2-7; TRBD1 might be the D (6 bases). V was shortened by 4 bases and J by 4 bases, with 11 bases between the two germline ends. Germline V CDR1 and CDR2: MNHEY, SVGEGT. CDR3 length: 13 residues. As DNA, the CDR3 is TGTGCCAGCAGTTCCCACAGGGTTTACGAGCAGTACTTC. It codes for CASSSHRVYEQYF.

The chain recombines TRBV5-4 with TRBJ1-2; D call uncertain. The V gene lost 1 base and the J gene lost 8 bases, with 21 bases spanning the gap. This CDR3 contains 16 residues. Germline assignment: CDR1 SGHNT and CDR2 YYREEE (reference sequence). Written as DNA, the CDR3 is TGTGCCAGCAGCTTGTCTGGGAGTATTGGAGTCCGGGGCTACACCTTC. Encoded protein: CASSLSGSIGVRGYTF.

This chain joins TRBV18 and TRBJ2-7, with D possibly matching TRBD2 (6 bases). Between the trimmed V and J ends, which lost 5 bases and 4 bases, there was a span of 18 bases. This CDR3 has 15 amino acids. From germline, CDR1 is KGHSH and CDR2 LQKENI. The CDR3 region has the DNA TGTGCCAGCTCAGAAAGCCCCGTCGGGGGATACGAGCAGTACTTC. Translated, it gives CASSESPVGGYEQYF.

This clone was counted a few times. The V call is TRBV21-1, the J call TRBJ2-7; TRBD2, the D gene given by the table, was not confirmed from the DNA. TRBV21-1 is reported as a pseudogene. This CDR3 region has 14 residues. The CDR3 nucleotides are TGTGCCAGCAGCAACTTGGACGGGAGGTACGAGCAGTACTTC. Amino acids: CASSNLDGRYEQYF.

This chain joins TRBV5-1 and TRBJ1-6; 8 bases line up with TRBD1. The ends lost 5 bases at V and 9 bases at J; junction bases unmatched: 13. The CDR3 sequence is 16 residues long. CDR1 SGHRS and CDR2 YFSETQ come from the germline V gene. The CDR3 nucleotides are TGCGCCAGCAGGGGACCGGGACAGGCACTGAGTTCACCCCTCCACTTT. This codes for CASRGPGQALSSPLHF.

This rearrangement joins TRBV6-5 to TRBJ2-7; tentatively, D is TRBD1 or TRBD2 (5 bases each). V was pared by 2 bases and J by 2 bases, with 13 bases between. Germline-derived CDR1 and CDR2 are MNHEY and SVGAGI. CDR3 length equals 15 residues. CDR3 residues: CASSYRDGDTYEQYF. In nucleotides, the CDR3 is TGTGCCAGCAGTTACCGGGACGGGGATACCTACGAGCAGTACTTC.

This rearrangement joins TRBV4-3 to TRBJ1-2; D gene ambiguous. From germline, CDR1 is LGHNA and CDR2 YSLEER. V lost 3 bases, J lost 3 bases, and 14 bases lay in between. This CDR3 comprises 15 residues. For the CDR3, the DNA is TGCGCCAGCAGCCAGGGTTCAGCAGCCTACTATGGCTACACCTTC. It yields the protein CASSQGSAAYYGYTF.

This clone has a handful of counts. V is TRBV19 and J is TRBJ1-5; D ambiguous. CDR1 is LNHDA, CDR2 SQIVND, per germline (reference sequence). V lost 3 bases and J lost 3, with 6 bases in between. The CDR3 length is 13 residues. The CDR3 bases are TGTGCCAGTAGTATCGAGTTCAATCAGCCCCAGCATTTT. Amino acids: CASSIEFNQPQHF. Filled out from reference TRBV19 and TRBJ1-5, the complete variable domain reads DGGITQSPKYLFRKEGQNVTLSCEQNLNHDAMYWYRQDPGQGLRLIYYSQIVNDFQKGDIAEGYSVSREKKESFPLTVTSAQKNPTAFYLCASSIEFNQPQHFGDGTRLSIL.

This chain links TRBV7-2 with TRBJ2-5, with TRBD2 matching 16 bases. The V segment lost 4 bases and the J segment 7 bases; nucleotides outside the gene matches: 9. The germline CDR1 and CDR2 sequences are SGHTA and FQGNSA. CDR3 size: 17 residues. Here the CDR3 reads CASSSGTSGGALGTQYF. The CDR3 DNA sequence: TGTGCCAGCAGCTCCGGGACTAGCGGGGGGGCTTTAGGGACCCAGTACTTC.

This clone was detected only once. The V gene is TRBV5-6, the J gene TRBJ1-4, with 10 positions matching TRBD1. This CDR3 has 16 amino acids. Germline CDR1 reads SGHDT; CDR2 reads YYEEEE. The ends lost 4 bases at V and 1 base at J; junction bases unmatched: 4. CDR3 loop: CASSPGTGVTNEKLFF. For the CDR3, the DNA is TGTGCCAGCAGCCCCGGGACAGGGGTAACTAATGAAAAACTGTTTTTT.

V is TRBV7-3 and J is TRBJ2-1; no clear D. This CDR3 region has 13 residues. Trimming left V 2 bases short and J 3 bases short, with 5 bases between. Germline loops: CDR1 SGHTA, CDR2 FQGTGA. For the CDR3, the DNA is TGTGCCAGCAGCTTATCCCACTACAATGAGCAGTTCTTC. This gives the protein CASSLSHYNEQFF.